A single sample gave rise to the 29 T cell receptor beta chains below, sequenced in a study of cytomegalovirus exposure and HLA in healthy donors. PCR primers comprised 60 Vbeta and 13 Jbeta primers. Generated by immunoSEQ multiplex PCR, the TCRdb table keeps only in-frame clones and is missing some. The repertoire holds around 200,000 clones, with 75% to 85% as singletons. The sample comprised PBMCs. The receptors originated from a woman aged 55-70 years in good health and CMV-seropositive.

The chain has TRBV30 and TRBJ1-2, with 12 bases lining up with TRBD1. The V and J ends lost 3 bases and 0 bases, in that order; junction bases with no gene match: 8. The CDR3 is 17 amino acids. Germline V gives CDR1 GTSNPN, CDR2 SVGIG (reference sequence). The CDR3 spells CAWSEGTGGPTNYGYTF. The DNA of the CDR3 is TGTGCCTGGAGCGAAGGGACAGGGGGCCCTACTAACTATGGCTACACCTTC.

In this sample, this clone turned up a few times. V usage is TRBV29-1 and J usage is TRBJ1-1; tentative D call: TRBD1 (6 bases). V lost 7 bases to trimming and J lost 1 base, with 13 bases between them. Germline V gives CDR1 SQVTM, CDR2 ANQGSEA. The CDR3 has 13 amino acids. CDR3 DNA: TGCAGCGCATACAGGGCCCAGAACACTGAAGCTTTCTTT. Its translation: CSAYRAQNTEAFF.

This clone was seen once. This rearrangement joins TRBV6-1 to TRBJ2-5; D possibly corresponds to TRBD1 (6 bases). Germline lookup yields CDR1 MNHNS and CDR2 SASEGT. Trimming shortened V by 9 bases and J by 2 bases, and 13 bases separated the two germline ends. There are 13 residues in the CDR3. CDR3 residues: CASTGHLQETQYF. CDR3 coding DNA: TGTGCCAGTACGGGACACCTTCAAGAGACCCAGTACTTC.

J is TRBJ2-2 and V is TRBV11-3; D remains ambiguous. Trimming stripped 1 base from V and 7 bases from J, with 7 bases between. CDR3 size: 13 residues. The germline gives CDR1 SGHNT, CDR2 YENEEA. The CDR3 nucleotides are TGTGCCAGCAGCTTAGGGTTGAGCGGGGAGCTGTTTTTT. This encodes CASSLGLSGELFF.

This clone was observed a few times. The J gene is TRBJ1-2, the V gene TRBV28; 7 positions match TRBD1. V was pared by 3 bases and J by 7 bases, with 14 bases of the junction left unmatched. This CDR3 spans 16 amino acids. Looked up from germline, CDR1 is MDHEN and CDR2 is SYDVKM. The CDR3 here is CASSLGGQLTRGGYTF. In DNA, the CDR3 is TGTGCCAGCAGTTTGGGGGGACAGCTTACCCGGGGTGGCTACACCTTC.

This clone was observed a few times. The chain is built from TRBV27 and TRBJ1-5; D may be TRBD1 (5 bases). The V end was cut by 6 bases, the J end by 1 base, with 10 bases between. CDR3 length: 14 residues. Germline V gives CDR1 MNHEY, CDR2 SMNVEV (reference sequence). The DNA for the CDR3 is TGTGCCAGCAGGGCAGGGTCGAGCAATCAGCCCCAGCATTTT. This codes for CASRAGSSNQPQHF.

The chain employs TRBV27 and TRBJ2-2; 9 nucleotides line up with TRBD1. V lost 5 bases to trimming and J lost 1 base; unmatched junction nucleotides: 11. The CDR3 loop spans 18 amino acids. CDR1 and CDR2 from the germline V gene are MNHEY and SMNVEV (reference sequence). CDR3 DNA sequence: TGTGCCAGCAGTATACAACCGGGACAGGGATTGAACACCGGGGAGCTGTTTTTT. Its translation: CASSIQPGQGLNTGELFF.

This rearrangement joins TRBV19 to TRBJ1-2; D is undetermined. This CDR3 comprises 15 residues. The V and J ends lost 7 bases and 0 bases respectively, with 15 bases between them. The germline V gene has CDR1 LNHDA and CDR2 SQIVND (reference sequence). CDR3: CASTATTTSNYGYTF. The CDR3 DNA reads TGTGCCAGTACCGCTACGACAACTTCTAACTATGGCTACACCTTC.

As DNA, the CDR3 is TGTGCCAGCAGCCAAGAGGCTAGCGGGGGCCTGGCCCAGTACTTC. Translated, it gives CASSQEASGGLAQYF. J is TRBJ2-5 and V is TRBV4-2; TRBD2 aligns across 10 bases. With 0 bases clipped from V and 9 bases from J, the junction kept 7 bases outside the gene matches. The CDR3 sequence is 15 residues long. CDR1 is LGHNA, CDR2 YNFKEQ, per germline.

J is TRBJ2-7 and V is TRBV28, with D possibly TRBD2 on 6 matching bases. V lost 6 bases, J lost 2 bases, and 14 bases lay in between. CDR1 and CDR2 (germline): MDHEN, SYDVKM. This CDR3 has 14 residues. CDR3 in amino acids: CASSPGLFTYEQYF. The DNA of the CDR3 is TGTGCCAGCAGCCCAGGACTATTCACCTACGAGCAGTACTTC.

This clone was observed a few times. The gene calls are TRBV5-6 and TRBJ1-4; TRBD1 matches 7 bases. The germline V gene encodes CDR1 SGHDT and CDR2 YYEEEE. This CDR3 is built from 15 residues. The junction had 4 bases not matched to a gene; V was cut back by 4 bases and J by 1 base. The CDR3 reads CASSPRDRTNEKLFF. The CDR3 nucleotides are TGTGCCAGCAGCCCCCGGGACAGAACTAATGAAAAACTGTTTTTT.

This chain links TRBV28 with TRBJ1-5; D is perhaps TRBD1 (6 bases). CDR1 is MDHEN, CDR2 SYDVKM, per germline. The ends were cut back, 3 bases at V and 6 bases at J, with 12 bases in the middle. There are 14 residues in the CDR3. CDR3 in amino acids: CASSLQGSRQPQHF. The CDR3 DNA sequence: TGTGCCAGCAGTTTGCAGGGGTCCCGTCAGCCCCAGCATTTT. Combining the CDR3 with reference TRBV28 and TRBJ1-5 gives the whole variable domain DVKVTQSSRYLVKRTGEKVFLECVQDMDHENMFWYRQDPGLGLRLIYFSYDVKMKEKGDIPEGYSVSREKKERFSLILESASTNQTSMYLCASSLQGSRQPQHFGDGTRLSIL.

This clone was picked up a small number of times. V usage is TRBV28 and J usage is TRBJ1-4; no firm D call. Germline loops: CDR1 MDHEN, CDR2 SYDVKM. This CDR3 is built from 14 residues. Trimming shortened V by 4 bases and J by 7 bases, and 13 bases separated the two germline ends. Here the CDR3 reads CASSSAREGEKLFF. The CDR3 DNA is TGTGCCAGCAGTTCCGCGCGGGAGGGTGAAAAACTGTTTTTT. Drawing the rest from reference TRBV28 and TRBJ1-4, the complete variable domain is DVKVTQSSRYLVKRTGEKVFLECVQDMDHENMFWYRQDPGLGLRLIYFSYDVKMKEKGDIPEGYSVSREKKERFSLILESASTNQTSMYLCASSSAREGEKLFFGSGTQLSVL.

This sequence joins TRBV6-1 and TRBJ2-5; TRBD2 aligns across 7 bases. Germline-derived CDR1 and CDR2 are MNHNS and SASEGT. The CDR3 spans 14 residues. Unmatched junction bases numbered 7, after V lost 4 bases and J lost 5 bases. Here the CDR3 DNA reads TGTGCCAGCAGTGTGGGGAGGGGAAGGGAGACCCAGTACTTC. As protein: CASSVGRGRETQYF.

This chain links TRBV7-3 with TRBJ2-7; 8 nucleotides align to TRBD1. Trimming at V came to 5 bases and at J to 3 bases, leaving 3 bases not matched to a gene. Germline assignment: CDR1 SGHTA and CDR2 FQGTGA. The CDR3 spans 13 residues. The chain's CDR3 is CASSQGQDYEQYF. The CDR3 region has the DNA TGTGCCAGCAGCCAGGGACAGGACTACGAGCAGTACTTC.

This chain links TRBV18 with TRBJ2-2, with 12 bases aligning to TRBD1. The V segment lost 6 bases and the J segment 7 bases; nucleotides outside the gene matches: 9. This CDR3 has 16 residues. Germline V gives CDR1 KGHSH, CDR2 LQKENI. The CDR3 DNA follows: TGTGCCAGCTCCCCGGGACAGGGGGCCTTCCTCGGGGAGCTGTTTTTT. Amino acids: CASSPGQGAFLGELFF. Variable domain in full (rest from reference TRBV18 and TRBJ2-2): NAGVMQNPRHLVRRRGQEARLRCSPMKGHSHVYWYRQLPEEGLKFMVYLQKENIIDESGMPKERFSAEFPKEGPSILRIQQVVRGDSAAYFCASSPGQGAFLGELFFGEGSRLTVL.

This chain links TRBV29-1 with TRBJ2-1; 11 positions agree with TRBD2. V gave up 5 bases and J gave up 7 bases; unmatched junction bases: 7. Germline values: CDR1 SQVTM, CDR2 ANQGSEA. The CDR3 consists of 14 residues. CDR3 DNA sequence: TGCAGCGTTCAGACTAGCGGGAAAGGGAATGAGCAGTTCTTC. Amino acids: CSVQTSGKGNEQFF.

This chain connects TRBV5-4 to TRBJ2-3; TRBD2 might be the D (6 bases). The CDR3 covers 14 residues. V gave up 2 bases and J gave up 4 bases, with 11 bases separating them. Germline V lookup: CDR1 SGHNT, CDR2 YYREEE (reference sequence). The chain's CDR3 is CASSFRGIADTQYF. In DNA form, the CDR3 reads TGTGCCAGCAGCTTCCGGGGGATCGCAGATACGCAGTATTTT. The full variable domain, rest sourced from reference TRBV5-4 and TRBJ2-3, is ETGVTQSPTHLIKTRGQQVTLRCSSQSGHNTVSWYQQALGQGPQFIFQYYREEENGRGNFPPRFSGLQFPNYSSELNVNALELDDSALYLCASSFRGIADTQYFGPGTRLTVL.

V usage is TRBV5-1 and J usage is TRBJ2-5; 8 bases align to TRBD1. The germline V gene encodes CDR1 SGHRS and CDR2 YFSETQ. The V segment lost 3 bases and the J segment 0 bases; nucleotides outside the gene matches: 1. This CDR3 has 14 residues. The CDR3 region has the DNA TGCGCCAGCAGCTCGACAGGGGACCAAGAGACCCAGTACTTC. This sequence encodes CASSSTGDQETQYF.

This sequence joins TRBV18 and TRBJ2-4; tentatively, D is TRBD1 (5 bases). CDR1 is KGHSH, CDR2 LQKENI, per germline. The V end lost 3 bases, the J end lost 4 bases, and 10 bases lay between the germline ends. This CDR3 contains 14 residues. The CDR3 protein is CASSPDRGKNIQYF. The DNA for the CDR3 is TGTGCCAGCTCACCCGATAGGGGTAAAAACATTCAGTACTTC.

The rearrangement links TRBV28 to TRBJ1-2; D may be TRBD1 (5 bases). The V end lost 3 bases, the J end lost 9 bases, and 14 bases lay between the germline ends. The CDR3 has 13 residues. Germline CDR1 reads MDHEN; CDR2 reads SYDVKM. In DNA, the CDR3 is TGTGCCAGCAGTTTTTCAGGGCGCTGGAGCTACACCTTC. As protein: CASSFSGRWSYTF.

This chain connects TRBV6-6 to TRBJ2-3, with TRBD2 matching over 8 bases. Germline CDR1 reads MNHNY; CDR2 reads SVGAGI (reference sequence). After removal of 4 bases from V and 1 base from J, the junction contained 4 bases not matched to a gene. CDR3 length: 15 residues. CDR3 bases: TGTGCCAGCAGTTCCCTGCGGGGGGGCACAGATACGCAGTATTTT. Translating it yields CASSSLRGGTDTQYF.

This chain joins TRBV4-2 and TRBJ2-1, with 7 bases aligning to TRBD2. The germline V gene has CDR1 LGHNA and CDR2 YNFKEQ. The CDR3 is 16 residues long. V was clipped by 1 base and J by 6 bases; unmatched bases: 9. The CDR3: CASSQGGSGHLNEQFF. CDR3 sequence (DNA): TGTGCCAGCAGCCAAGGCGGTAGCGGGCACCTCAATGAGCAGTTCTTC.

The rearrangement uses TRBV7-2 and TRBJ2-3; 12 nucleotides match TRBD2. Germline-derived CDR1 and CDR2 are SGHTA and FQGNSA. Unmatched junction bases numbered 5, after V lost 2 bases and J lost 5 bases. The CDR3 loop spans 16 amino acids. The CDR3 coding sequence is TGTGCCAGCAGCTTAACTAGACTAGCGGGAGTAGATACGCAGTATTTT. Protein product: CASSLTRLAGVDTQYF.

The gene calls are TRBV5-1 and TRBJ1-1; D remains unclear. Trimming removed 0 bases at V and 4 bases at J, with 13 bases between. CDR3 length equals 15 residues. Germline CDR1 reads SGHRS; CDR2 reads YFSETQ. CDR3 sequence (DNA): TGCGCCAGCAGCTTGGTGGAGGGAGCGAGCACTGAAGCTTTCTTT. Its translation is CASSLVEGASTEAFF.

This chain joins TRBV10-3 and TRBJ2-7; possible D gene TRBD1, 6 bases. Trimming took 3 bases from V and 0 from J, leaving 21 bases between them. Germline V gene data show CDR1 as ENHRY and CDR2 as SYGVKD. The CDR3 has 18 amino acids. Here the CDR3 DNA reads TGTGCCATCAGTGATATCCCCGGACAGCCCGATAGCTCCTACGAGCAGTACTTC. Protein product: CAISDIPGQPDSSYEQYF.

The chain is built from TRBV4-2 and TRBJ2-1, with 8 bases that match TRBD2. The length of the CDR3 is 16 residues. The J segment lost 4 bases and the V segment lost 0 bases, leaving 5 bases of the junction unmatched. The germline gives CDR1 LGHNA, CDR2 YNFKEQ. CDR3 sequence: CASSQDGSGSYNEQFF. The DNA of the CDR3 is TGTGCCAGCAGCCAAGACGGCAGCGGGAGTTACAATGAGCAGTTCTTC.

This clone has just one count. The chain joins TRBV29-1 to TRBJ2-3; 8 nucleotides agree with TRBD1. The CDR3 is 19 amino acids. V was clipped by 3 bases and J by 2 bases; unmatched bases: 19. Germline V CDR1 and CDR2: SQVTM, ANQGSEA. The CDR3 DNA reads TGCAGCGTTGAGGGCGAATCGGACAGGGAGTCTTATTTCACAGATACGCAGTATTTT. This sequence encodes CSVEGESDRESYFTDTQYF.

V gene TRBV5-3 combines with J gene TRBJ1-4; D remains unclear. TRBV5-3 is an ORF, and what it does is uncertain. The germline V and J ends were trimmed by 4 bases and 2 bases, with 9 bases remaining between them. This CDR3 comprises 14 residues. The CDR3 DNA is TGTGCCAGAAGCAAAGACAAGACTAATGAAAAACTGTTTTTT. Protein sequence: CARSKDKTNEKLFF.